These T cell receptor beta chains were read from a single sample in a study of shared clonotypes between healthy human individuals. Measured with immunoSEQ multiplex PCR; TCRdb has only the in-frame clones, and not every one. The repertoire consists of fewer than 700,000 clones, with roughly 79% occurring once and the leading ten covering around 12%. The sample was PBMCs. Source of these receptors: a woman in her forties in good health. Some clones in this sample may be carry-over from other donors' samples. Each CDR3 is given with its conserved first and last residue. D genes are given only for firm matches. Only some rows state a clone size, as once, few, many or a class for expanded clones.

size	V	J	D	DNA	CDR3
-	TRBV19	TRBJ2-7	TRBD1	TGTGCCAGTAGTTTCTCGGACAGGGCCTACGAGCAGTACTTC	CASSFSDRAYEQYF
-	TRBV5-4	TRBJ2-3	-	TGTGCCAGCAGCCCCGAAGGAGGGATTACAGATACGCAGTATTTT	CASSPEGGITDTQYF
few	TRBV30	TRBJ1-1	-	TGTGCCTGGAGTGTATCCAGGGACACTGAAGCTTTCTTT	CAWSVSRDTEAFF
once	TRBV7-3	TRBJ2-1	-	TGTGCCAGCAGTTTAGGGCCGGTAAGCAATGAGCAGTTCTTC	CASSLGPVSNEQFF
-	TRBV6-5	TRBJ2-3	-	TGTGCCAGCACCAGGGACACCCCGGGCACAGATACGCAGTATTTT	CASTRDTPGTDTQYF
many	TRBV27	TRBJ2-1	-	TGTGCCAGCAGTTTGTGGTCATCGGATGAGCAGTTCTTC	CASSLWSSDEQFF
-	TRBV30	TRBJ2-3	-	TGTGCCTGGAGTTGGTATTGGGCTAGCGCCAGCACAGATACGCAGTATTTT	CAWSWYWASASTDTQYF
-	TRBV29-1	TRBJ1-1	-	TGCAGCGCCCGGGAGGCAGGTGCCGAAGCTTTCTTT	CSAREAGAEAFF
few	TRBV20-1	TRBJ2-7	-	TGCAGTGCTAGATACAAGAGCGAGCAGTACTTC	CSARYKSEQYF
-	TRBV6-1	TRBJ1-2	TRBD1	TGTGCCAGCAGTGCCACGGGACAGGAAAGAGGCTACACCTTC	CASSATGQERGYTF
once	TRBV6-4	TRBJ1-4	-	TGTGCCAGCAGTCTTTGGGCAGGGCCGAATGAAAAACTGTTTTTT	CASSLWAGPNEKLFF
many	TRBV7-3	TRBJ2-5	-	TGTGCCAGCAGCTTAACACTAGCAGCTGGGGAGACCCAGTACTTC	CASSLTLAAGETQYF
-	TRBV5-4	TRBJ2-3	-	TGTGCCAGCAGCTTGGTTGGGGGCTTAGATACGCAGTATTTT	CASSLVGGLDTQYF
-	TRBV10-1	TRBJ2-1	-	TGCGCCAGCAGTGGAGGGGGAAACAATGAGCAGTTCTTC	CASSGGGNNEQFF
once	TRBV7-3	TRBJ2-1	-	TGTGCCAGCAGCCAGAGTAGGGTACGAGAGCAGTTCTTC	CASSQSRVREQFF
few	TRBV27	TRBJ1-5	-	TGTGCCAGCAGTTTAGCCCTAGGGGGGAATCAGCCCCAGCATTTT	CASSLALGGNQPQHF
-	TRBV18	TRBJ2-7	TRBD1	TGTGCCAGCTCACCACCTAGGACAGGGTTTTACGAGCAGTACTTC	CASSPPRTGFYEQYF
once	TRBV19	TRBJ2-7	TRBD1	TGTGCCAGTAGCGGACAGGGCGTGGGTGGCTACGAGCAGTACTTC	CASSGQGVGGYEQYF
-	TRBV28	TRBJ2-7	-	TGTGCCAGCAGTGATACCCTCTTAGACGAGCAGTACTTC	CASSDTLLDEQYF
few	TRBV15	TRBJ1-2	TRBD1	TGTGCCACCAGCAGAGGGACAGGGGCTAACTATGGCTACACCTTC	CATSRGTGANYGYTF
-	TRBV28	TRBJ2-1	-	TGCGCCAGCAGCTACCCTCACGGAGGTTCCTACAATGAGCAGTTCTTC	CASSYPHGGSYNEQFF
few	TRBV28	TRBJ2-1	-	TGTGCCAGCAGTCCTCCGGGCGATTGGGGGGATGAGCAGTTCTTC	CASSPPGDWGDEQFF
-	TRBV5-1	TRBJ1-2	-	TGCGCCAGCAGGCGGGACAATTGGGACTATGGCTACACCTTC	CASRRDNWDYGYTF
-	TRBV10-2	TRBJ2-6	-	TGCGCCAGCAGTGAGTCCCCCAACGTCCTGACTTTC	CASSESPNVLTF
-	TRBV5-1	TRBJ1-4	-	TGCGCCAGCAGCTTGGCGGGGGGCAATACACCTGAAAAACTGTTTTTT	CASSLAGGNTPEKLFF
-	TRBV2	TRBJ1-1	-	TGTGCCAGCAGCACAGGGTCGAGCACTGAAGCTTTCTTT	CASSTGSSTEAFF
many	TRBV2	TRBJ1-1	-	TGTGCCAGCAGTGAACTACCGAACACTGAAGCTTTCTTT	CASSELPNTEAFF
-	TRBV6-6	TRBJ1-1	-	TGTGCCAGCACTCCCCCGGGACACACCCCTGAAGCTTTCTTT	CASTPPGHTPEAFF
-	TRBV29-1	TRBJ2-4	TRBD1	TGCAGCGTTACAGAGGGACAGGGTGGAAACATTCAGTACTTC	CSVTEGQGGNIQYF
-	TRBV29-1	TRBJ2-3	-	TGCAGCGTGGGGGACCGGGTTAGCACAGATACGCAGTATTTT	CSVGDRVSTDTQYF
-	TRBV6-4	TRBJ2-6	-	TGTGCCAGCAGTGAGACACCCCACTCTGGGGCCAACGTCCTGACTTTC	CASSETPHSGANVLTF
-	TRBV29-1	TRBJ2-3	TRBD1	TGCAGCGTGTGGGACAGGGGCATAGATACGCAGTATTTT	CSVWDRGIDTQYF
-	TRBV7-2	TRBJ2-7	TRBD2	TGTGCCAGCAGCGCCATACTAACTAGCGGGGCAGGCGAGCAGTACTTC	CASSAILTSGAGEQYF
few	TRBV5-1	TRBJ2-1	-	TGCGCCAGCAGCTTGGGGCAGACGTCCAATGAGCAGTTCTTC	CASSLGQTSNEQFF
-	TRBV10-3	TRBJ1-1	-	TGTGCCACCAAGGACACCTTGAACACTGAAGCTTTCTTT	CATKDTLNTEAFF
-	TRBV9	TRBJ2-7	-	TGTGCCAGCAGCCGGGACCCCGGGGCCTACGAGCAGTACTTC	CASSRDPGAYEQYF
few	TRBV7-9	TRBJ2-2	TRBD1	TGTGCCAGCAGCACTTGGACAGGGGGCATCGGGGAGCTGTTTTTT	CASSTWTGGIGELFF
-	TRBV5-1	TRBJ2-4	TRBD2	TGCGCCAGCAGCCTCGGACTAGCGGGGCAAAACATTCAGTACTTC	CASSLGLAGQNIQYF